The 6 T cell receptor beta chains below all came from one sample that was sequenced in a study of cytomegalovirus exposure and HLA in healthy donors. A multiplex PCR was run with 60 Vbeta primers and 13 Jbeta primers. The protocol was immunoSEQ multiplex PCR, while the TCRdb copy is restricted to in-frame clones and leaves out a portion. This table holds some 120,000 clones, over 65% found once. The sample taken for sequencing was PBMCs. The receptors stem from a woman aged 40 to 50 in good health and CMV-seronegative.

The V gene is TRBV7-9, the J gene TRBJ1-1; 7 nucleotides line up with TRBD1. Germline trimming cut 5 bases from V and 5 bases from J; bases unmatched to any gene: 8. Germline V gives CDR1 SEHNR, CDR2 FQNEAQ (reference sequence). The CDR3 runs 14 residues. The CDR3 DNA reads TGTGCCAGCAGCCTCCTACCGACAGGGACTGAAGCTTTCTTT. It translates to CASSLLPTGTEAFF. Complete variable domain (other parts from reference TRBV7-9 and TRBJ1-1): DTGVSQNPRHKITKRGQNVTFRCDPISEHNRLYWYRQTLGQGPEFLTYFQNEAQLEKSRLLSDRFSAERPKGSFSTLEIQRTEQGDSAMYLCASSLLPTGTEAFFGQGTRLTVV.

The chain couples TRBV5-1 to TRBJ1-1, with 8 positions matching TRBD1. Losses at the gene ends were 4 bases for V and 5 bases for J; bases not matched to a gene: 7. The V gene's germline CDR1 is SGHRS and CDR2 YFSETQ. There are 14 residues in the CDR3. CDR3 DNA sequence: TGCGCCAGCAGCCTCCGACAGGGGTTGACTGAAGCTTTCTTT. Protein: CASSLRQGLTEAFF.

The chain couples TRBV15 to TRBJ2-7; perhaps TRBD1 as D (6 bases). Deletions cut 0 bases from V and 2 bases from J, with 11 bases between. CDR1 LNHNV and CDR2 YYDKDF come from the germline V gene (reference sequence). The CDR3 is made up of 15 amino acids. The CDR3 bases are TGTGCCACCAGCAGAGATACAGGGTCAGCCTACGAGCAGTACTTC. This translates into CATSRDTGSAYEQYF.

This clone was seen only once. The chain couples TRBV15 to TRBJ2-3; 7 bases match TRBD2. The CDR3 extends over 15 amino acids. The germline V gene encodes CDR1 LNHNV and CDR2 YYDKDF (reference sequence). Trimming removed 3 bases from V and 1 base from J; junction bases left unmatched: 4. This CDR3 reads CATSRQREGTDTQYF. Written as DNA, the CDR3 is TGTGCCACCAGCAGGCAGCGGGAAGGCACAGATACGCAGTATTTT. Using reference TRBV15 and TRBJ2-3 for the parts outside the CDR3, the full variable domain is DAMVIQNPRYQVTQFGKPVTLSCSQTLNHNVMYWYQQKSSQAPKLLFHYYDKDFNNEADTPDNFQSRRPNTSFCFLDIRSPGLGDTAMYLCATSRQREGTDTQYFGPGTRLTVL.

This chain uses TRBV28 with TRBJ2-7; the D gene is possibly TRBD2 (6 bases). The CDR3 totals 15 residues. Germline CDR1 reads MDHEN; CDR2 reads SYDVKM. The V end lost 3 bases, the J end lost 0 bases, and 12 bases lay between the germline ends. CDR3 coding DNA: TGTGCCAGCAGTTTGGATGTTAGCGGCTCCTACGAGCAGTACTTC. This sequence encodes CASSLDVSGSYEQYF.

The rearrangement uses TRBV7-2 and TRBJ1-3, with 7 bases matching TRBD1. Per germline, CDR1 SGHTA and CDR2 FQGNSA. The CDR3 runs 19 residues. The ends lost 4 bases at V and 4 bases at J; junction bases unmatched: 19. CDR3 bases: TGTGCCAGCAGCTCAATGCGGGACAGCTTCTCGCTTCCAGGAAACACCATATATTTT. It specifies CASSSMRDSFSLPGNTIYF.